This T cell receptor (beta chain) was found in a study of shared clonotypes between healthy human individuals. This CDR3 is built from 13 residues. V was shortened by 3 bases and J by 4 bases, with 7 bases between the two germline ends. In germline, CDR1 is SGHNT, CDR2 YENEEA. Naive-designated CD8 cells lacked CD45RO, were positively enriched for CCR7, and omitted terminally differentiated effector memory CD45RA+ cells. Nashville, Tennessee was home to all donors, each a Caucasian adult. Repertoires were generated with immunoSEQ multiplex PCR, while TCRdb's copy carries only in-frame clones and drops some. The data contain 550,000 to 750,000 clones, nearly 97% of them singletons. General study findings and limits: Memory subsets generally showed smaller estimated richness than naive subsets did. Some naive CD4 clonotypes, roughly 4.7%, turned up in common across four donors.

This clone was seen once. Its antigen is undetermined. The sequence was obtained from a woman younger than 45 in good health. Material for sequencing was naive CD8+ T cells sorted from blood. The chain uses TRBV11-3 and TRBJ1-5; D remains ambiguous. The DNA of the CDR3 is TGTGCCAGCAGCTTGGCCGATAATCAGCCCCAGCATTTT. Protein: CASSLADNQPQHF.